The next 15 T cell receptor beta chains were all read from a single sample in a study of shared clonotypes between healthy human individuals. Terminally differentiated effector memory CD45RA+ cells were excluded by CCR7 positive selection of CD45RO-negative cells. Sequencing was performed with immunoSEQ multiplex PCR; in TCRdb, only in-frame clones are kept and a portion is missing. The sample includes nearly 2 million clones, about 95% of them seen just once. The sample taken for sequencing was naive CD8+ T cells sorted from blood. The receptors originated from a man aged 18 to 35 in good health.

The table lists this clone with a count of one. This chain links TRBV11-1 with TRBJ2-7, with 9 bases lining up with TRBD1. V was clipped by 1 base and J by 7 bases; unmatched bases: 11. This CDR3 is built from 16 residues. Looked up from germline, CDR1 is SGHAT and CDR2 is FQDESV (reference sequence). CDR3 sequence: CASSLVGTGTSWEQYF. In nucleotides, the CDR3 is TGTGCCAGCAGCTTAGTTGGGACAGGGACCTCCTGGGAGCAGTACTTC. The entire variable domain, with the rest obtained from reference TRBV11-1 and TRBJ2-7, is as follows: EAEVAQSPRYKITEKSQAVAFWCDPISGHATLYWYRQILGQGPELLVQFQDESVVDDSQLPKDRFSAERLKGVDSTLKIQPAELGDSAMYLCASSLVGTGTSWEQYFGPGTRLTVT.

This chain links TRBV28 with TRBJ1-5; D remains unclear. V lost 8 bases, J lost 0 bases, and 29 bases lay in between. CDR3 size: 20 residues. Per germline, CDR1 MDHEN and CDR2 SYDVKM. The CDR3 reads CASWNPADGIPSYSNQPQHF. The CDR3 DNA reads as TGTGCCAGCTGGAACCCGGCAGACGGTATACCTTCTTATAGCAATCAGCCCCAGCATTTT.

The chain recombines TRBV7-9 with TRBJ2-1; 10 bases are a match to TRBD2. Germline-derived CDR1 and CDR2 are SEHNR and FQNEAQ (reference sequence). Trimming cost V 4 bases and J 3 bases; bases outside gene matches: 6. CDR3 length: 16 residues. In DNA, the CDR3 is TGTGCCAGCAGCTCCCCTAGCGGGAGATTCTACAATGAGCAGTTCTTC. This encodes CASSSPSGRFYNEQFF.

The CDR3 DNA is TGTGCCAGCAGCTTAGTTCCGGCCGGTCAAGAGACCCAGTACTTC. This translates into CASSLVPAGQETQYF. The chain combines TRBV11-2 with TRBJ2-5; the D is unclear. Trimming left V 1 base short and J 2 bases short, with 11 bases between. The CDR3 spans 15 residues. The germline gives CDR1 SGHAT, CDR2 FQNNGV.

With respect to this clone: Since a far larger clone is one base different, this is likely a read error. DNA for the CDR3: TGCAGCGGGGGACAGGGAACCTACGAGCAGTACTTC. Translating gives CSGGQGTYEQYF. This chain connects TRBV29-1 to TRBJ2-7, with TRBD1 matching over 9 bases. CDR1 is SQVTM, CDR2 ANQGSEA, per germline. J was trimmed by 2 bases and V by 7 bases; bases with no gene match: 3. CDR3 length: 12 amino acids.

V usage is TRBV29-1 and J usage is TRBJ1-1, with D hard to call. The CDR3 extends over 12 amino acids. CDR1 is SQVTM and CDR2 is ANQGSEA in the germline V gene. Trimming removed 6 bases at V and 2 bases at J, with 10 bases between. CDR3: CSVNEGNTEAFF. The CDR3 coding sequence is TGCAGCGTCAATGAGGGTAACACTGAAGCTTTCTTT.

This clone showed up just once. The V gene is TRBV13, the J gene TRBJ2-1, with 9 nucleotides matching TRBD1. V dropped 4 bases and J dropped 2; count of bases not matched to a gene: 3. The germline V gene encodes CDR1 PRHDT and CDR2 FYEKMQ (reference sequence). The CDR3 covers 15 residues. The CDR3 sequence: CASSSRTGAYNEQFF. CDR3 bases: TGTGCCAGCAGCTCAAGGACAGGGGCCTACAATGAGCAGTTCTTC.

CDR3 sequence (DNA): TGTGCCAGCAGCCCCCCGGGACTAGCGGGAGGGCCATACGAGCAGTACTTC. This gives the protein CASSPPGLAGGPYEQYF. The J gene is TRBJ2-7, the V gene TRBV11-2, with TRBD2 matching over 16 bases. This CDR3 spans 17 amino acids. CDR1 is SGHAT, CDR2 FQNNGV, per germline. The trim removed 5 bases at V and 4 bases at J, leaving 8 bases unmatched.

Worth noting for this clone: Other DNA variants within this sample encode the same CDR3. The chain is built from TRBV9 and TRBJ1-5; D is ambiguous. V lost 0 bases to trimming and J lost 0 bases, with 7 bases between them. Germline values: CDR1 SGDLS, CDR2 YYNGEE. The CDR3 is 15 amino acids. The CDR3 protein is CASSVEGNSNQPQHF. The CDR3 DNA follows: TGTGCCAGCAGCGTAGAAGGAAATAGCAATCAGCCCCAGCATTTT.

The chain combines TRBV6-1 with TRBJ2-7; D call uncertain. The CDR3 runs 10 residues. Germline assignment: CDR1 MNHNS and CDR2 SASEGT. V lost 8 bases and J 3 bases, leaving 5 bases between the germline ends. The CDR3 loop is CASHSYEQYF. The CDR3 DNA reads TGTGCCAGCCACAGCTACGAGCAGTACTTC.

The J gene is TRBJ2-2, the V gene TRBV25-1; D may be TRBD1 or TRBD2 (6 bases each). Per germline, CDR1 MGHDK and CDR2 SYGVNS. There are 14 residues in the CDR3. Deletions cut 7 bases from V and 2 bases from J, with 11 bases between. CDR3 DNA: TGTGCCAGCACGGGGGCGGTTAACACCGGGGAGCTGTTTTTT. It encodes CASTGAVNTGELFF. Based on the CDR3 plus reference TRBV25-1 and TRBJ2-2, the full variable domain is EADIYQTPRYLVIGTGKKITLECSQTMGHDKMYWYQQDPGMELHLIHYSYGVNSTEKGDLSSESTVSRIRTEHFPLTLESARPSHTSQYLCASTGAVNTGELFFGEGSRLTVL.

About this clone: The identical CDR3 is also encoded by other nucleotide sequences in the sample. This chain joins TRBV5-1 and TRBJ2-1; 13 bases fit TRBD2. After removal of 4 bases from V and 5 bases from J, the junction contained 3 bases not matched to a gene. There are 15 residues in the CDR3. Looked up from germline, CDR1 is SGHRS and CDR2 is YFSETQ. In DNA form, the CDR3 reads TGCGCCAGCAGCCCAGGACTAGCGGGGGACAATGAGCAGTTCTTC. Encoded protein: CASSPGLAGDNEQFF. The entire variable domain, with the rest obtained from reference TRBV5-1 and TRBJ2-1, is as follows: KAGVTQTPRYLIKTRGQQVTLSCSPISGHRSVSWYQQTPGQGLQFLFEYFSETQRNKGNFPGRFSGRQFSNSRSEMNVSTLELGDSALYLCASSPGLAGDNEQFFGPGTRLTVL.

This chain connects TRBV5-6 to TRBJ2-7; TRBD1 agrees at 7 bases. The germline V gene has CDR1 SGHDT and CDR2 YYEEEE. V was pared by 2 bases and J by 2 bases, with 1 base of the junction left unmatched. The CDR3 is 13 residues long. Written as DNA, the CDR3 is TGTGCCAGCAGCTTTACAGGGGCCTACGAGCAGTACTTC. Encoded protein: CASSFTGAYEQYF.

The CDR3 here is CASSPGTEENEQFF. CDR3 DNA sequence: TGTGCCAGCAGCCCCGGGACAGAAGAGAATGAGCAGTTCTTC. The genes are TRBV7-6 and TRBJ2-1; 7 positions agree with TRBD1. Unmatched junction bases numbered 8, after V lost 5 bases and J lost 7 bases. CDR1 and CDR2 from the germline V gene are SGHVS and FNYEAQ. The CDR3 covers 14 residues.

The chain carries TRBV5-6 and TRBJ2-7, with TRBD2 matching over 7 bases. Trimming took 2 bases from V and 2 from J; bases not matched to a gene: 4. The germline CDR1 and CDR2 sequences are SGHDT and YYEEEE. CDR3 length equals 14 residues. The CDR3 nucleotides read TGTGCCAGCAGCTTAGGACTAGTCGCCTACGAGCAGTACTTC. Encoded protein: CASSLGLVAYEQYF.